The 32 T cell receptor beta chains below come from one sample, sequenced in a study of blood T cell repertoires in COVID-19. The assay was immunoSEQ multiplex PCR, and TCRdb's table has in-frame clones only and misses some. The table includes about 190,000 clones, roughly 80% detected once. Sequences were obtained from peripheral blood. These receptors all come from a woman aged 50 to 65 with acute or convalescent COVID-19.

The chain has TRBV6-5 and TRBJ2-2, with D perhaps TRBD1 (5 bases). V was pared by 11 bases and J by 1 base, with 11 bases between. In germline, CDR1 is MNHEY, CDR2 SVGAGI. This CDR3 is 13 amino acids long. The CDR3 region is CASGHMNTGELFF. Written as DNA, the CDR3 is TGTGCCTCCGGACACATGAACACCGGGGAGCTGTTTTTT.

The CDR3 is CAWREKGQGYEQYF. CDR3 bases: TGTGCCTGGAGAGAGAAGGGACAGGGGTACGAGCAGTACTTC. This chain uses TRBV30 with TRBJ2-7; TRBD1 matches 10 bases. The CDR3 sequence is 14 residues long. The germline V gene encodes CDR1 GTSNPN and CDR2 SVGIG (reference sequence). The V gene end was trimmed by 3 bases and the J gene end by 4 bases; junction bases not matched to a gene: 6.

This chain uses TRBV7-9 with TRBJ2-1; 8 positions match TRBD2. The ends lost 4 bases at V and 9 bases at J; junction bases unmatched: 14. This CDR3 has 16 residues. Germline lookup yields CDR1 SEHNR and CDR2 FQNEAQ (reference sequence). Here the CDR3 reads CASSYVPGLVPSEQFF. The DNA for the CDR3 is TGTGCCAGCAGCTACGTTCCGGGACTAGTTCCCAGTGAGCAGTTCTTC. Drawing the rest from reference TRBV7-9 and TRBJ2-1, the complete variable domain is DTGVSQNPRHKITKRGQNVTFRCDPISEHNRLYWYRQTLGQGPEFLTYFQNEAQLEKSRLLSDRFSAERPKGSFSTLEIQRTEQGDSAMYLCASSYVPGLVPSEQFFGPGTRLTVL.

The rearrangement joins TRBV11-2 to TRBJ2-1; 8 nucleotides align to TRBD1. This CDR3 has 16 amino acids. V shed 0 bases, J shed 7 bases, and the junction held 8 bases outside the gene matches. CDR1 SGHAT and CDR2 FQNNGV come from the germline V gene. CDR3 coding DNA: TGTGCCAGCAGCTTAGATGAGTTAACAGGGGGAAATGAGCAGTTCTTC. It is translated as CASSLDELTGGNEQFF.

The chain links TRBV19 to TRBJ1-1; 9 bases line up with TRBD1. This CDR3 contains 14 residues. Germline V lookup: CDR1 LNHDA, CDR2 SQIVND (reference sequence). With 5 bases clipped from V and 4 bases from J, the junction kept 5 bases outside the gene matches. As DNA, the CDR3 is TGTGCCAGTAGTTCACAGGGGGCCCCCACTGAAGCTTTCTTT. This encodes CASSSQGAPTEAFF.

The J gene is TRBJ2-1, the V gene TRBV19; 13 bases map to TRBD2. Germline CDR1 and CDR2: LNHDA and SQIVND (reference sequence). The trim removed 7 bases at V and 8 bases at J, leaving 17 bases unmatched. The CDR3 sequence is 18 residues long. The CDR3 here is CASTFTSGGANTRDEQFF. For the CDR3, the DNA is TGTGCCAGTACATTTACTAGCGGGGGGGCCAATACAAGGGATGAGCAGTTCTTC.

CDR3 loop: CATSHGRGGFDTQYF. DNA for the CDR3: TGTGCCACCAGTCATGGGCGGGGGGGCTTCGATACGCAGTATTTT. V usage is TRBV24-1 and J usage is TRBJ2-3; 9 bases are shared with TRBD2. Germline CDR1 is KGHDR and CDR2 is SFDVKD. The CDR3 runs to 15 residues. V lost 6 bases, J lost 6 bases, and 9 bases stayed unmatched.

The chain uses TRBV28 and TRBJ1-5; no clear D. Germline lookup yields CDR1 MDHEN and CDR2 SYDVKM. The CDR3 extends over 13 amino acids. The V and J ends lost 10 bases and 0 bases respectively, with 10 bases between them. The CDR3 region has the DNA TGTGCCACCTCAGACTATAGCAATCAGCCCCAGCATTTT. It yields the protein CATSDYSNQPQHF.

The rearrangement links TRBV28 to TRBJ1-5, with D unresolved. This CDR3 is built from 10 residues. Germline lookup yields CDR1 MDHEN and CDR2 SYDVKM. The V end was cut by 8 bases, the J end by 9 bases, with 8 bases between. CDR3 residues: CASGPPPQHF. CDR3 nucleotide sequence: TGTGCCAGCGGGCCCCCGCCCCAGCATTTT.

This clone has a handful of counts. The V call is TRBV7-2, the J call TRBJ2-7, with 9 bases aligning to TRBD2. V trimming: 5 bases; J trimming: 4 bases; junction bases outside the gene matches: 9. This CDR3 is 15 amino acids long. Germline lookup yields CDR1 SGHTA and CDR2 FQGNSA. The CDR3 sequence: CASSPPLAGSYEQYF. DNA for the CDR3: TGTGCCAGCAGCCCCCCCCTAGCGGGGTCATACGAGCAGTACTTC.

The V call is TRBV5-1, the J call TRBJ2-3, with D possibly TRBD1 on 5 matching bases. The germline gives CDR1 SGHRS, CDR2 YFSETQ. The CDR3 consists of 16 residues. V was trimmed by 1 base and J by 3 bases, leaving 15 bases between them. The DNA of the CDR3 is TGCGCCAGCAGCTTGAGTAGACCGCCAGGGACAGATACGCAGTATTTT. Its protein is CASSLSRPPGTDTQYF.

This chain links TRBV4-1 with TRBJ2-7; no firm D call. V was pared by 3 bases and J by 6 bases, with 12 bases between. Germline V gene data show CDR1 as MGHRA and CDR2 as YSYEKL. This CDR3 spans 13 amino acids. Written as DNA, the CDR3 is TGCGCCAGCAGCCACTCAACAATATCCGAGCAGTACTTC. This gives the protein CASSHSTISEQYF.

The chain couples TRBV30 to TRBJ2-7; the match to TRBD2 covers 7 bases. CDR3 length equals 14 residues. The V gene end was trimmed by 4 bases and the J gene end by 4 bases; junction bases not matched to a gene: 10. CDR1 and CDR2 (germline): GTSNPN, SVGIG (reference sequence). CDR3 amino acids: CAWTPGLAAYEQYF. CDR3 DNA: TGTGCCTGGACCCCCGGGCTAGCGGCTTACGAGCAGTACTTC.

The chain uses TRBV16 and TRBJ1-5; 7 nucleotides match TRBD1. The CDR3 sequence is 13 residues long. The trim removed 10 bases at V and 6 bases at J, leaving 9 bases unmatched. Germline V CDR1 and CDR2: KGHSY, FQNENV. The chain's CDR3 is CANSRGTVQPQHF. CDR3 coding DNA: TGTGCCAATTCCAGAGGGACAGTTCAGCCCCAGCATTTT.

This chain joins TRBV6-5 and TRBJ1-1; 11 nucleotides line up with TRBD1. V lost 5 bases, J lost 5 bases, and 7 bases stayed unmatched. Germline loops: CDR1 MNHEY, CDR2 SVGAGI. CDR3 size: 15 residues. Here the CDR3 reads CASSRKDRGHTEAFF. CDR3 coding DNA: TGTGCCAGCAGTCGAAAGGACAGGGGGCATACTGAAGCTTTCTTT.

The chain uses TRBV5-5 and TRBJ2-3, with D tentatively TRBD2 (5 bases). The CDR3 has 14 amino acids. V lost 0 bases to trimming and J lost 2 bases, with 7 bases between them. Germline loops: CDR1 SGHKS, CDR2 YYEKEE (reference sequence). CDR3 in DNA: TGTGCCAGCAGCTTGGCGCGGGTCACAGATACGCAGTATTTT. Its translation is CASSLARVTDTQYF.

This chain joins TRBV5-1 and TRBJ1-1; 8 bases are shared with TRBD1. This CDR3 is built from 15 residues. After removal of 4 bases from V and 7 bases from J, the junction contained 12 bases not matched to a gene. The germline CDR1 and CDR2 sequences are SGHRS and YFSETQ. The CDR3 region has the DNA TGCGCCAGCAGCCCCACCACGGACAGGGTGGTTGAAGCTTTCTTT. This sequence encodes CASSPTTDRVVEAFF.

In this sample, this clone turned up a few times. The CDR3 loop reads CASSPLDRSSGNTIYF. CDR3 coding DNA: TGTGCCAGCAGCCCATTGGACAGGAGCTCTGGAAACACCATATATTTT. The chain couples TRBV9 to TRBJ1-3, with TRBD1 matching 7 bases. The CDR3 has 16 residues. V gave up 4 bases and J gave up 0 bases; unmatched junction bases: 7. Germline CDR1 and CDR2: SGDLS and YYNGEE.

This chain joins TRBV19 and TRBJ2-6, with 8 bases fitting TRBD1. Germline V gives CDR1 LNHDA, CDR2 SQIVND (reference sequence). This CDR3 is 18 amino acids long. J was trimmed by 0 bases and V by 3 bases; bases with no gene match: 7. Here the CDR3 reads CASSIPGQGYSGANVLTF. The CDR3 coding sequence is TGTGCCAGTAGTATCCCCGGACAGGGATACTCTGGGGCCAACGTCCTGACTTTC.

The chain uses TRBV19 and TRBJ2-1; D is uncertain. In germline, CDR1 is LNHDA, CDR2 SQIVND (reference sequence). V was shortened by 7 bases and J by 3 bases, with 16 bases between the two germline ends. The CDR3 covers 15 residues. Here the CDR3 reads CASTPYFLGYNEQFF. CDR3 coding DNA: TGTGCCAGTACCCCTTATTTCCTAGGCTACAATGAGCAGTTCTTC.

This clone came up a few times. The J gene is TRBJ2-2, the V gene TRBV2, with 10 bases that match TRBD1. Germline assignment: CDR1 SNHLY and CDR2 FYNNEI. The CDR3 is 15 residues long. The junction had 5 bases not matched to a gene; V was cut back by 6 bases and J by 4 bases. DNA for the CDR3: TGTGCCAGCAGCCTAGACAGGGGGCGCACCGGGGAGCTGTTTTTT. This encodes CASSLDRGRTGELFF.

The CDR3 protein is CASSLEGTGTNSPLHF. The CDR3 DNA is TGCGCCAGCAGCTTGGAAGGGACAGGGACCAATTCACCCCTCCACTTT. The chain recombines TRBV5-1 with TRBJ1-6; TRBD1 agrees at 9 bases. The V gene's germline CDR1 is SGHRS and CDR2 YFSETQ. The length of the CDR3 is 16 residues. The junction had 5 bases not matched to a gene; V was cut back by 0 bases and J by 7 bases.

This clone was observed once. The chain recombines TRBV28 with TRBJ2-7; 9 positions agree with TRBD1. Losses at the gene ends were 4 bases for V and 4 bases for J; bases not matched to a gene: 8. The CDR3 sequence is 15 residues long. The germline V gene has CDR1 MDHEN and CDR2 SYDVKM. Here the CDR3 reads CASSSQDRGQYEQYF. In DNA, the CDR3 is TGTGCCAGCAGTTCACAGGACAGGGGCCAGTACGAGCAGTACTTC.

The chain employs TRBV7-9 and TRBJ2-5; the D gene is possibly TRBD2 (6 bases). This CDR3 is built from 15 residues. Looked up from germline, CDR1 is SEHNR and CDR2 is FQNEAQ (reference sequence). V was trimmed by 5 bases and J by 1 base, leaving 14 bases between them. The CDR3: CASSLLTGGQETQYF. As DNA, the CDR3 is TGTGCCAGCAGCCTGCTGACCGGGGGCCAAGAGACCCAGTACTTC.

V and J are TRBV10-3 and TRBJ2-1; no firm D call. The germline CDR1 and CDR2 sequences are ENHRY and SYGVKD. The CDR3 extends over 14 amino acids. The V gene lost 11 bases and the J gene lost 0 bases, with 14 bases spanning the gap. The CDR3 nucleotides are TGTGCCGTTGGAGACGGATACTCCTACAATGAGCAGTTCTTC. Residues: CAVGDGYSYNEQFF.

This chain connects TRBV7-2 to TRBJ1-6, with 9 bases identical to TRBD1. The V gene end was trimmed by 6 bases and the J gene end by 7 bases; junction bases not matched to a gene: 10. Germline-derived CDR1 and CDR2 are SGHTA and FQGNSA. The CDR3 length is 16 residues. DNA of the CDR3: TGTGCCAGCAGTTTCACCGGGACAGGGAACAATTCACCCCTCCACTTT. It translates to CASSFTGTGNNSPLHF.

V is TRBV19 and J is TRBJ2-2; 8 bases fit TRBD1. The germline CDR1 and CDR2 sequences are LNHDA and SQIVND (reference sequence). Trimming took 7 bases from V and 4 from J; bases not matched to a gene: 8. This CDR3 has 15 residues. In DNA, the CDR3 is TGTGCCAGTATGGACGGGACAGGACTCACCGGGGAGCTGTTTTTT. Protein sequence: CASMDGTGLTGELFF.

V usage is TRBV28 and J usage is TRBJ1-5, with D tentatively TRBD1 (6 bases). There are 14 residues in the CDR3. Germline loops: CDR1 MDHEN, CDR2 SYDVKM. Trimming took 4 bases from V and 3 from J, leaving 10 bases between them. The CDR3, as DNA: TGTGCCAGCAGTTCTCAGGGGATCAATCAGCCCCAGCATTTT. Protein product: CASSSQGINQPQHF.

This clone was found a few times. The chain joins TRBV5-4 to TRBJ2-5, with a weak D call TRBD2 (6 bases). Trimming pared 1 base from V and 1 base from J, leaving 8 bases between. The length of the CDR3 is 14 residues. CDR1 SGHNT and CDR2 YYREEE come from the germline V gene (reference sequence). The CDR3 sequence is CASSLPGLQETQYF. The CDR3 DNA reads as TGTGCCAGCAGCTTGCCGGGACTCCAAGAGACCCAGTACTTC.

The chain couples TRBV5-1 to TRBJ1-5; weak D call: TRBD1 (6 bases). The V and J ends lost 0 bases and 2 bases respectively, with 27 bases between them. The CDR3 consists of 21 residues. CDR1 and CDR2 from the germline V gene are SGHRS and YFSETQ. The CDR3 nucleotides read TGCGCCAGCAGCTTGGGTTACGGGACACTCGGGGAGGGTAGCGGCAATCAGCCCCAGCATTTT. Protein product: CASSLGYGTLGEGSGNQPQHF.

V and J are TRBV28 and TRBJ2-3, with D possibly matching TRBD1 (6 bases). Between the trimmed V and J ends, which lost 8 bases and 1 base, there was a span of 19 bases. The V gene's germline CDR1 is MDHEN and CDR2 SYDVKM. CDR3 length equals 16 residues. CDR3 amino acids: CASRGTRTARTDTQYF. The CDR3 DNA sequence: TGTGCCAGCCGTGGGACCCGGACAGCGCGCACAGATACGCAGTATTTT.

Only a few counts were recorded for this clone. The chain recombines TRBV30 with TRBJ1-4; D remains unclear. Germline loops: CDR1 GTSNPN, CDR2 SVGIG (reference sequence). V dropped 4 bases and J dropped 5 bases, with 11 bases sitting between them. The CDR3 has 13 residues. CDR3 DNA: TGTGCCTGGAATAGCCAGCTGAATGAAAAACTGTTTTTT. Translated, it gives CAWNSQLNEKLFF.